These 6 T cell receptor beta chains originate from one sample sequenced in a study of cytomegalovirus exposure and HLA in healthy donors. TCRdb's copy holds only in-frame clones and misses some; the assay was immunoSEQ multiplex PCR. Counted here are 150,000 to 200,000 clones, less than 90% occurring once; the ten biggest clones make up around 6%. Input material: PBMCs. The origin of the receptors is a woman younger than 45 in good health and CMV-seronegative.

The chain employs TRBV15 and TRBJ2-7; 7 nucleotides agree with TRBD2. CDR1 and CDR2 from the germline V gene are LNHNV and YYDKDF (reference sequence). This CDR3 contains 16 residues. V was clipped by 3 bases and J by 3 bases; unmatched bases: 11. This chain's CDR3 is CATSSLWRRGNYEQYF. Written as DNA, the CDR3 is TGTGCCACCAGCAGTCTATGGAGGCGGGGGAACTACGAGCAGTACTTC. Full variable domain (outside the CDR3, taken from reference TRBV15 and TRBJ2-7): DAMVIQNPRYQVTQFGKPVTLSCSQTLNHNVMYWYQQKSSQAPKLLFHYYDKDFNNEADTPDNFQSRRPNTSFCFLDIRSPGLGDTAMYLCATSSLWRRGNYEQYFGPGTRLTVT.

A note on this clone: This may come from a read error, since a much larger clone is one base off. V gene TRBV7-9 combines with J gene TRBJ1-1; D gene unclear. This CDR3 region has 11 residues. The germline V and J ends were trimmed by 2 bases and 2 bases, with 0 bases remaining between them. The germline CDR1 and CDR2 sequences are SEHNR and FQNEAQ (reference sequence). The CDR3 spells CASSLNTEAFF. CDR3 sequence (DNA): TGTGCCAGCAGCTTAAACACTGAAGCTTTCTTT.

The chain is built from TRBV6-4 and TRBJ1-5, with D maybe TRBD1 (5 bases). Germline assignment: CDR1 MRHNA and CDR2 SNTAGT. Trimming took off 0 bases at V and 0 bases at J, with 15 bases between the two ends. This CDR3 contains 18 residues. The chain's CDR3 is CASSDSRTRADSNQPQHF. The CDR3 DNA is TGTGCCAGCAGTGACTCACGTACCAGGGCCGATAGCAATCAGCCCCAGCATTTT.

The rearrangement uses TRBV5-6 and TRBJ1-5; D perhaps matches TRBD1 (5 bases). This CDR3 spans 16 amino acids. V shed 0 bases and J shed 2 bases, with 12 bases lying between them. Germline assignment: CDR1 SGHDT and CDR2 YYEEEE. DNA for the CDR3: TGTGCCAGCAGCTTGGTAGGGGAGAGTGGCAATCAGCCCCAGCATTTT. Its protein is CASSLVGESGNQPQHF.

The J gene is TRBJ2-3, the V gene TRBV16; D not certain. The V end lost 1 base, the J end lost 0 bases, and 8 bases lay between the germline ends. The CDR3 is made up of 15 amino acids. Germline assignment: CDR1 KGHSY and CDR2 FQNENV. CDR3 sequence: CASSQFRASTDTQYF. In DNA form, the CDR3 reads TGTGCCAGCAGCCAATTCCGGGCCAGCACAGATACGCAGTATTTT.

This clone was recorded once. Here the CDR3 reads CASSSGTHTVYEQYF. Here the CDR3 DNA reads TGTGCCAGCAGCTCAGGGACTCATACCGTCTACGAGCAGTACTTC. The chain uses TRBV7-2 and TRBJ2-7, with a tentative D call TRBD2 (6 bases). Germline assignment: CDR1 SGHTA and CDR2 FQGNSA. This CDR3 contains 15 residues. V lost 4 bases, J lost 3 bases, and 16 bases lay in between.